The present T cell receptor (beta chain) was sequenced within a study of cytomegalovirus exposure and HLA in healthy donors. Notes on the study in general: Within an earlier analysis, most TCR beta V segments proved productive either about 87% or about 30% of the time. Later analysis found that TCR beta chains associated with HLA were more clonally expanded than other, equally common chains.

The ends were cut back, 6 bases at V and 4 bases at J, with 14 bases in the middle. The CDR3 is 14 residues long. Germline V lookup: CDR1 MNHNY, CDR2 SVGAGI (reference sequence). Vbeta (60) and Jbeta (13) primers were used in the PCR. Profiled with immunoSEQ multiplex PCR; TCRdb holds only in-frame clones, not every one. The sample consists of about 130,000 clones, around 80% of them appearing once. As for this clone: No antigen is known for it.

The chain couples TRBV6-6 to TRBJ2-3, with TRBD2 as a possible D gene (5 bases). The TCR was taken from a man in his thirties or forties in good health and CMV-seronegative. Sequenced sample: PBMCs. CDR3 protein: CASSSGLWADTQYF. CDR3 DNA: TGTGCCAGCAGCAGCGGACTCTGGGCAGATACGCAGTATTTT.